A selection of T cell receptor beta chains follows, all from one sample in a study of control samples from healthy donors and cancer patients. Data came from immunoSEQ multiplex PCR; TCRdb stores just in-frame clones and leaves some out. The data hold around 68,000 clones, with 84% observed a single time. Sequences were obtained from blood. Receptors were obtained from a man between 45 and 60 years old in good health. Both conserved end residues are part of each CDR3. Each record gives: D gene, J gene, clone size, V gene, CDR3 DNA, CDR3 protein. The D gene is left open where the match is weak. Clone size is not always given. Where it is, it says once, few, many or a class for expanded clones.

>-|TRBJ1-2|-|TRBV28
TGTGCCAGCAGTCCACTCCAGGGAAACTATGGCTACACCTTC
CASSPLQGNYGYTF
>-|TRBJ2-7|-|TRBV5-4
TGTGCCAGCAGCTTGTCGGGCTTGACCTACGAGCAGTACTTC
CASSLSGLTYEQYF
>-|TRBJ2-3|once|TRBV2
TGTGCCAGCAGTGATTATATTGGTACGCAGTATTTT
CASSDYIGTQYF
>TRBD1|TRBJ2-3|-|TRBV28
TGTGCCAGCCTAGGGGACAGTAACTCCGGAGGTAGTCTTAGGGCAGATACGCAGTATTTT
CASLGDSNSGGSLRADTQYF
>-|TRBJ1-1|-|TRBV5-4
TGTGCCAGCAGTCTAGACAGTAACACTGAAGCTTTCTTT
CASSLDSNTEAFF
>-|TRBJ1-2|-|TRBV5-8
TGTGCCAGCAACGTGGAGGCAGGGCCCTATGGCTACACCTTC
CASNVEAGPYGYTF
>-|TRBJ2-2|-|TRBV24-1
TGTGCCACCAGTGATTCCGGGGGCAGAACGAACACCGGGGAGCTGTTTTTT
CATSDSGGRTNTGELFF
>TRBD1|TRBJ1-2|-|TRBV19
TGTGCCACCAAGACAGGGAGGGACTATGGCTACACCTTC
CATKTGRDYGYTF
>-|TRBJ2-7|-|TRBV7-6
TGTGCCAGCAGCTTAGTGGGCGGATTAAACTACGAGCAGTACTTC
CASSLVGGLNYEQYF
>-|TRBJ1-2|-|TRBV29-1
TGCAGCGTTGAACGGAATGAGGACTATGGCTACACCTTC
CSVERNEDYGYTF
>-|TRBJ2-7|-|TRBV7-8
TGTGCCAGCAGCCAGGGACGCCCCTACGAGCAGTACTTC
CASSQGRPYEQYF
>-|TRBJ1-1|-|TRBV20-1
TGCAGTGCTAGTTTTGGGGCGGGTACTGAAGCTTTCTTT
CSASFGAGTEAFF
>TRBD2|TRBJ2-3|-|TRBV6-1
TGTGCCAGCAGTGGGCCTGGGACTAGCGGGAGGAGCACAGATACGCAGTATTTT
CASSGPGTSGRSTDTQYF
>TRBD2|TRBJ2-5|-|TRBV5-6
TGTGCCAGCAGCCCCCGGACTAGCGGGAGTAGAGAGACCCAGTACTTC
CASSPRTSGSRETQYF
>-|TRBJ1-2|-|TRBV19
TGTGCCAGTAGTATAGATAAGTCGGCAGGCTATGGCTACACCTTC
CASSIDKSAGYGYTF
>TRBD1|TRBJ1-2|once|TRBV5-1
TGCGCCAGCAGCTTGGCATCGGGGCAGGGGGCTGGCTACACCTTC
CASSLASGQGAGYTF
>-|TRBJ1-2|-|TRBV6-5
TGTGCCAGCACCCGGACTTACGGCTACACCTTC
CASTRTYGYTF
>TRBD2|TRBJ2-1|-|TRBV7-6
TGTGCCAGCAGCCCTTGGCTCGGGGGGTACAATGAGCAGTTCTTC
CASSPWLGGYNEQFF
>-|TRBJ2-5|-|TRBV5-8
TGTGCCAGCAGCTTGCCAGGGTCGCAAGAGACCCAGTACTTC
CASSLPGSQETQYF
>-|TRBJ2-7|-|TRBV7-2
TGTGCCAGCAGCTTAGGGAGCAGCGAGCAGTACTTC
CASSLGSSEQYF
>-|TRBJ1-5|-|TRBV29-1
TGCAGCGTTGGTTCGGAGAATCAGCCCCAGCATTTT
CSVGSENQPQHF
>-|TRBJ2-6|-|TRBV6-5
TGTGCCAGCAGTCGAGCCGTCTCTGGGGCCAACGTCCTGACTTTC
CASSRAVSGANVLTF
>-|TRBJ2-1|-|TRBV29-1
TGCAGCGTTGAACCCAGCGGCAAGCCGGATGAGCAGTTCTTC
CSVEPSGKPDEQFF
>TRBD1|TRBJ1-1|-|TRBV5-6
TGTGCCAGCATCGTCGGGGGACAGGGGACTGAAGCTTTCTTT
CASIVGGQGTEAFF
>-|TRBJ1-1|-|TRBV12-5
TGTGCTAGTGGTTGGGAGACCTACACTGAAGCTTTCTTT
CASGWETYTEAFF
>TRBD2|TRBJ2-1|-|TRBV6-2/TRBV6-3
TGTGCCAGCAGTGACGGACTAGCGGTCAATGAGCAGTTCTTC
CASSDGLAVNEQFF
>TRBD1|TRBJ2-5|-|TRBV19
TGTGCCAGTAGTCTAGGACAGGGCCCAAAAGGGACCCAGTACTTC
CASSLGQGPKGTQYF
>-|TRBJ1-2|-|TRBV5-6
TGTGCCAGCAGCTTGCTGAGGGGGGCTAACTATGGCTACACCTTC
CASSLLRGANYGYTF
>-|TRBJ2-6|-|TRBV15
TGTGCCACCAGCCCGAAAAGGGATTACTCTGGGGCCAACGTCCTGACTTTC
CATSPKRDYSGANVLTF
>-|TRBJ2-3|-|TRBV19
TGTGCCAGTAGTATTTGGAGGGGAGGCACAGATACGCAGTATTTT
CASSIWRGGTDTQYF
>-|TRBJ1-2|-|TRBV6-5
TGTGCCAGCACCAAAAAATCGGGGGAGAAGGACGGCTACACCTTC
CASTKKSGEKDGYTF
>TRBD2|TRBJ2-5|-|TRBV11-3
TGTGCCAGCAGCTTGGGCGGGAGTGGTGAGACCCAGTACTTC
CASSLGGSGETQYF
>-|TRBJ1-1|-|TRBV3-1/TRBV3-2
TGTGCCAGCAGCCACAGGGCCGGTAACACTGAAGCTTTCTTT
CASSHRAGNTEAFF
>TRBD2|TRBJ2-1|-|TRBV30
TGTGCCTGGACCCTCCCGGGACTAGTGATGAAGTTCTTC
CAWTLPGLVMKFF
>-|TRBJ2-5|-|TRBV5-1
TGCGCCAGCAGCTTACCAAAAGAGACCCAGTACTTC
CASSLPKETQYF
>TRBD2|TRBJ2-1|-|TRBV19
TGTGCCAGTAGTATAAGCGGGAGTACCTACAATGAGCAGTTCTTC
CASSISGSTYNEQFF